The text below deals with one T cell receptor (beta chain). Its antigen is still unknown. TCR sequencing covered a few patients who responded to pembrolizumab. This entry belongs to a study of PD-1 blockade in mismatch repair-deficient tumors. For the study at large: Patients had over 10 mismatch repair-deficient cancer types, all previously treated and progressing.

Method: immunoSEQ multiplex PCR; TCRdb's copy keeps in-frame clones and lacks some. The sample carries under 50,000 clones, 80% to 85% recorded once. Regarding the study as a whole: Rapid post-treatment expansion, then contraction, generally preceding radiologic response, marked tumor-resident clones.

Germline values: CDR1 GTSNPN, CDR2 SVGIG (reference sequence). The CDR3 runs 13 residues. Trimming stripped 5 bases from V and 3 bases from J, with 12 bases between. The rearrangement links TRBV30 to TRBJ2-3, with D possibly TRBD1 on 6 matching bases. The clonotype originates from an adult with mismatch repair-deficient cancer. Specimen: PBMCs, collected around 38 weeks after starting pembrolizumab. CDR3 nucleotide sequence: TGTGCCTGGGGAGTAGGACAGACAGATACGCAGTATTTT. Its translation: CAWGVGQTDTQYF.